This T cell receptor (beta chain) was captured by sequencing in a study of T cells in Graves' hyperthyroidism and ophthalmopathy. Trimming shortened V by 1 base and J by 7 bases, and 4 bases separated the two germline ends. The CDR3 loop spans 12 amino acids. Germline values: CDR1 MNHEY, CDR2 SMNVEV (reference sequence). Regions amplified from RNA transcripts were the TCR beta CDR3 regions. An initial round of RT-PCR targeting the TCR CDR3 relied on the HTBI primer set. One entry per CDR3 protein results from TCRdb running MiXCR on the multiplex PCR reads. The sample contains 300,000 to 450,000 distinct CDR3 sequences, about 15% of which appear only once. A few counts support this clonotype.

The V gene is TRBV27, the J gene TRBJ1-4; no clear D. What was sequenced was blood. The TCR was taken from a young woman with Graves' hyperthyroidism. The CDR3 here is CASSLFGEKLFF. The CDR3 nucleotides read TGTGCCAGCAGTTTATTTGGTGAAAAACTGTTTTTT.